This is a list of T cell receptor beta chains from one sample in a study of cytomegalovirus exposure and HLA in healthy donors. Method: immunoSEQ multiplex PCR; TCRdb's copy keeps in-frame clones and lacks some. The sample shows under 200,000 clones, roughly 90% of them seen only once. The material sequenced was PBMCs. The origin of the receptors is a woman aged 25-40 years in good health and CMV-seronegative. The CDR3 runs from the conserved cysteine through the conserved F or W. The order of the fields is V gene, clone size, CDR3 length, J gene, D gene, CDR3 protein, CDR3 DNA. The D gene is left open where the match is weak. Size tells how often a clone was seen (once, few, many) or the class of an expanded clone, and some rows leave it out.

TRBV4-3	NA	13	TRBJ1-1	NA	CASSLTAHTEAFF	TGCGCCAGCAGCCTGACGGCGCACACTGAAGCTTTCTTT
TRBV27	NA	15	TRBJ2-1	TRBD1	CASTYRDRGYNEQFF	TGTGCCAGTACCTACCGGGACAGGGGCTACAATGAGCAGTTCTTC
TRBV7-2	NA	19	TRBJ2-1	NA	CASSLVMSWGSPSYNEQFF	TGTGCCAGCAGCTTAGTTATGAGTTGGGGCTCACCCTCCTACAATGAGCAGTTCTTC
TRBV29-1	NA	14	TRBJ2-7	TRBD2	CSVEGSGTTYEQYF	TGCAGCGTTGAAGGATCCGGGACTACCTACGAGCAGTACTTC
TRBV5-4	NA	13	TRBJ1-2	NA	CASSLALPYGYTF	TGTGCCAGCAGCTTGGCCCTTCCCTATGGCTACACCTTC
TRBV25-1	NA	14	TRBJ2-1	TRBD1	CASSVGQGAYEQFF	TGTGCCAGCAGTGTGGGACAGGGGGCTTATGAGCAGTTCTTC
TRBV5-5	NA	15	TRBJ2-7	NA	CASSPRGARAYEQYF	TGTGCCAGCAGCCCGAGGGGTGCCAGAGCCTACGAGCAGTACTTC
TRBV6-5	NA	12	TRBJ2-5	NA	CASSSQGETQYF	TGTGCCAGCAGTTCTCAGGGGGAGACCCAGTACTTC
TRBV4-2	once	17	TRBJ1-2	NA	CASSQGAALESNYGYTF	TGTGCCAGCAGCCAAGGGGCAGCCTTGGAATCTAACTATGGCTACACCTTC
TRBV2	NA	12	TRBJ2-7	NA	CASSAEGHEQYF	TGTGCCAGCAGTGCTGAGGGGCACGAGCAGTACTTC
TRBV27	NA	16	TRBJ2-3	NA	CASSPLVVSHTDTQYF	TGTGCCAGCAGTCCCCTCGTGGTGAGCCACACAGATACGCAGTATTTT
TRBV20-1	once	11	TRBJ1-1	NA	CSALDGTEAFF	TGCAGTGCTCTGGACGGCACTGAAGCTTTCTTT
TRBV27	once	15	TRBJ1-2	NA	CASSSPPTGTNGYTF	TGTGCCAGCAGTTCACCCCCGACAGGAACTAATGGCTACACCTTC
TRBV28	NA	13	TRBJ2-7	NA	CASSLVGDYEQYF	TGTGCCAGCAGTCTGGTCGGTGATTACGAGCAGTACTTC
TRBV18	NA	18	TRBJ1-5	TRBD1	CASSHPISGQGNNQPQHF	TGTGCCAGCTCACACCCGATAAGTGGACAGGGGAACAATCAGCCCCAGCATTTT
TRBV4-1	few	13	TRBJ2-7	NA	CASSQVGPYEQYF	TGCGCCAGCAGCCAAGTCGGTCCCTACGAGCAGTACTTC
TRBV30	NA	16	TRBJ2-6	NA	CAWTGTAPSGANVLTF	TGTGCCTGGACCGGAACAGCCCCCTCTGGGGCCAACGTCCTGACTTTC
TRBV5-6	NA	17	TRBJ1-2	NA	CASSLGVEAQGSYGYTF	TGTGCCAGCAGCTTGGGGGTAGAGGCTCAGGGGTCGTATGGCTACACCTTC
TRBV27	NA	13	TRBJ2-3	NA	CASSLAGTDTQYF	TGTGCCAGCAGTTTAGCGGGCACAGATACGCAGTATTTT
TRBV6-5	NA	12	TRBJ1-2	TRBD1	CASSTQGSGYTF	TGTGCCAGCAGTACACAGGGGTCTGGCTACACCTTC
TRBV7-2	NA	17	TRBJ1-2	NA	CASSLGGAETVNYGYTF	TGTGCCAGCAGCTTAGGGGGTGCAGAGACAGTGAACTATGGCTACACCTTC
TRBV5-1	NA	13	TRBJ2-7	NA	CASSSETGYEQYF	TGCGCCAGCAGCTCGGAAACAGGATACGAGCAGTACTTC
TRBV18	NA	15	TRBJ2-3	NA	CASSPRGGSTDTQYF	TGTGCCAGCTCACCACGGGGAGGAAGCACAGATACGCAGTATTTT
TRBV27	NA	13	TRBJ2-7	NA	CASSLNSGISVYF	TGTGCCAGCAGTTTAAACAGCGGCATCTCCGTGTACTTC